Reported below is one T cell receptor (beta chain). The antigen remains unidentified. V lost 1 base to trimming and J lost 5 bases; unmatched junction nucleotides: 6. Germline CDR1 and CDR2: SNHLY and FYNNEI. The CDR3 is made up of 15 amino acids. This sample stems from a study of CD8+ T cells in alopecia areata. Study at large: Those patients who were treated received oral tofacitinib, which was given at 5 to 10 mg twice daily for moderate-to-severe alopecia areata. The duration of tofacitinib was 6 to 18 months, with 6 months off drug afterward.

Study results and caveats: Higher clonality was seen in lesional scalp than in normal scalp, especially in alopecia totalis/universalis. In patients, TCRs were shared less clearly than in mice, and HLA may possibly be involved.

RNA was isolated and reverse transcribed to cDNA, the sequencing template. The table came from immunoSEQ multiplex PCR; TCRdb's copy has only in-frame clones and leaves some out. The sample contains roughly 150,000 clones, 45% to 55% of which appear only once. The input for sequencing was CD8+ T cells sorted from blood, taken at week 0. The chain is built from TRBV2 and TRBJ2-5; 8 nucleotides align to TRBD2. The TCR comes from a human donor with alopecia areata. The CDR3 DNA is TGTGCCAGCAGTGAAGTGTCGGGGGGGATGGAGACCCAGTACTTC. This encodes CASSEVSGGMETQYF. Supplemented by reference TRBV2 and TRBJ2-5, the full variable domain reads EPEVTQTPSHQVTQMGQEVILRCVPISNHLYFYWYRQILGQKVEFLVSFYNNEISEKSEIFDDQFSVERPDGSNFTLKIRSTKLEDSAMYFCASSEVSGGMETQYFGPGTRLLVL.